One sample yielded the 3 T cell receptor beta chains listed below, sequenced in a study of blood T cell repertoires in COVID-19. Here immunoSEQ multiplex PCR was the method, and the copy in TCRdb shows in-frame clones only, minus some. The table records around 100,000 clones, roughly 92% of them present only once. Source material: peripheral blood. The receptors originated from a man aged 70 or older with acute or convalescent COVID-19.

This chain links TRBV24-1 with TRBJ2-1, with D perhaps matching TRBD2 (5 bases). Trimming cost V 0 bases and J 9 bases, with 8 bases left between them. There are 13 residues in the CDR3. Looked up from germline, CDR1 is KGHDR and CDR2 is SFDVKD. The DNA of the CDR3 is TGTGCCACCAGTGATTTGGAGGGTCCTGAGCAGTTCTTC. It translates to CATSDLEGPEQFF.

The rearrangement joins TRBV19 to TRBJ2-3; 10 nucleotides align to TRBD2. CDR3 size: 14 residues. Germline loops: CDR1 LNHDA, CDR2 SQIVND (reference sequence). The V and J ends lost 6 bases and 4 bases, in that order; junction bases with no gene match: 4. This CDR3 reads CASREREGPDTQYF. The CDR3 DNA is TGTGCCAGTAGGGAGCGGGAGGGGCCAGATACGCAGTATTTT.

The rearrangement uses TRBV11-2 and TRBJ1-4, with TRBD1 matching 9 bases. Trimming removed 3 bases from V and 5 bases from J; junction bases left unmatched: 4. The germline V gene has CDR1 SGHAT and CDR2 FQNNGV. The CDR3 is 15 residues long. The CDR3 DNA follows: TGTGCCAGCAGCTTGACCGGGACAGGGAATGAAAAACTGTTTTTT. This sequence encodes CASSLTGTGNEKLFF.